The 31 T cell receptor beta chains below come from one sample, sequenced in a study of T-cell memory formation after mild COVID-19. TCRdb processed the 5' RACE reads anew with MiXCR; each CDR3 protein has one entry. Of around 530,000 distinct CDR3 sequences in the sample, about a fifth are singletons; the top ten hold around 7.7%. The sequenced material came from PBMCs or a T cell subset sorted from them (not recorded which). These receptors were collected from an adult woman who had mild COVID-19 (a few samples of this study predate the infection). Cell type and time point are not known.

The chain carries TRBV7-2 and TRBJ1-2; no clear D gene. V lost 1 base, J lost 1 base, and 10 bases lay in between. The germline gives CDR1 SGHTA, CDR2 FQGNSA. The CDR3 covers 15 residues. The CDR3 DNA follows: TGTGCCAGCAGCTTAGTTTCCGAGGTTAACTATGGCTACACCTTC. Encoded protein: CASSLVSEVNYGYTF. Based on the CDR3 plus reference TRBV7-2 and TRBJ1-2, the full variable domain is GAGVSQSPSNKVTEKGKDVELRCDPISGHTALYWYRQSLGQGLEFLIYFQGNSAPDKSGLPSDRFSAERTGGSVSTLTIQRTQQEDSAVYLCASSLVSEVNYGYTFGSGTRLTVV.

This clonotype has more than one count but fewer than ten. The V call is TRBV4-1, the J call TRBJ1-3; D remains unclear. CDR1 is MGHRA, CDR2 YSYEKL, per germline. V dropped 6 bases and J dropped 0 bases, with 12 bases sitting between them. CDR3 length: 15 residues. CDR3 in amino acids: CASSLRPDSGNTIYF. DNA for the CDR3: TGCGCCAGCAGTCTCAGACCCGACTCTGGAAACACCATATATTTT.

The chain uses TRBV20-1 and TRBJ2-5; no definite D call. The V end lost 6 bases, the J end lost 5 bases, and 13 bases lay between the germline ends. This CDR3 is built from 12 residues. The germline V gene encodes CDR1 DFQATT and CDR2 SNEGSKA (reference sequence). CDR3 coding DNA: TGCAGTGCGCCCAGGCTAACGGAGACCCAGTACTTC. It codes for CSAPRLTETQYF.

The V and J genes are TRBV7-9 and TRBJ2-5; 8 bases match TRBD2. Germline-derived CDR1 and CDR2 are SEHNR and FQNEAQ (reference sequence). The ends lost 0 bases at V and 2 bases at J; junction bases unmatched: 2. CDR3 length: 15 residues. Here the CDR3 reads CASSLAASGQETQYF. CDR3 DNA: TGTGCCAGCAGCTTAGCGGCTAGCGGGCAAGAGACCCAGTACTTC.

The chain recombines TRBV7-9 with TRBJ2-3; either TRBD1 or TRBD2 may fit D (5 bases each). Trimming took off 8 bases at V and 5 bases at J, with 14 bases between the two ends. The germline CDR1 and CDR2 sequences are SEHNR and FQNEAQ (reference sequence). The CDR3 extends over 13 amino acids. The CDR3 coding sequence is TGTGCCAGCCTGGGGGAAAGTGGAGATACGCAGTATTTT. It yields the protein CASLGESGDTQYF.

This clonotype was observed a handful of times. The chain is built from TRBV7-9 and TRBJ2-3, with 8 positions matching TRBD1. The CDR3 covers 15 residues. In germline, CDR1 is SEHNR, CDR2 FQNEAQ (reference sequence). Unmatched junction bases numbered 5, after V lost 3 bases and J lost 3 bases. CDR3 loop: CASSFSTGETDTQYF. DNA of the CDR3: TGTGCCAGCAGCTTTTCGACAGGGGAGACAGATACGCAGTATTTT.

This rearrangement joins TRBV4-1 to TRBJ1-1; D possibly corresponds to TRBD1 (5 bases). CDR3 length: 13 amino acids. Trimming took off 0 bases at V and 9 bases at J, with 11 bases between the two ends. The germline V gene has CDR1 MGHRA and CDR2 YSYEKL. The CDR3 region has the DNA TGCGCCAGCAGCCAAGATTCTGACAGCAAAGCTTTCTTT. It specifies CASSQDSDSKAFF.

This clonotype was observed a handful of times. The CDR3 here is CASSERVGTGNTIYF. CDR3 sequence (DNA): TGTGCCAGCAGTGAACGGGTAGGAACTGGAAACACCATATATTTT. J is TRBJ1-3 and V is TRBV2, with D uncertain. The V and J ends lost 2 bases and 2 bases respectively, with 10 bases between them. The CDR3 runs 15 residues. Germline V gene data show CDR1 as SNHLY and CDR2 as FYNNEI.

This clonotype occurred a few times. This chain uses TRBV27 with TRBJ2-5; TRBD1 agrees at 7 bases. J gave up 5 bases and V 1 base, and 4 bases lay outside the gene matches. This CDR3 contains 14 residues. The germline V gene encodes CDR1 MNHEY and CDR2 SMNVEV (reference sequence). CDR3 sequence (DNA): TGTGCCAGCAGTTTATACTCCAGGGGGGAGACCCAGTACTTC. It yields the protein CASSLYSRGETQYF.

This clonotype has only a few counts. The chain combines TRBV20-1 with TRBJ2-1; TRBD2 aligns across 11 bases. From germline, CDR1 is DFQATT and CDR2 SNEGSKA (reference sequence). Trimming at V came to 5 bases and at J to 10 bases, leaving 10 bases not matched to a gene. This CDR3 is 14 amino acids long. In DNA form, the CDR3 reads TGCAGTGCTCAAGCTAGCGGGAGGACACGGGAGCAGTTCTTC. Translation: CSAQASGRTREQFF.

This clonotype was counted a single time. V and J are TRBV12-3 or TRBV12-4 and TRBJ2-5; TRBD1 or TRBD2 may be the D gene (6 bases each). Trimming shortened V by 2 bases and J by 3 bases, and 13 bases separated the two germline ends. CDR3 length: 15 amino acids. CDR3 sequence reads: CASSLLRGAEETQYF. The CDR3 nucleotides read TGTGCCAGCAGTTTATTGAGGGGGGCGGAAGAGACCCAGTACTTC.

The sample holds a few counts of this clonotype. V gene TRBV14 combines with J gene TRBJ1-2; possibly TRBD1 for D (6 bases). Germline CDR1 SGHDN, CDR2 FVKESK. V was pared by 4 bases and J by 2 bases, with 8 bases between. The CDR3 contains 13 residues. The CDR3 here is CASSRGGNYGYTF. CDR3 bases: TGTGCCAGCAGCCGAGGGGGGAACTATGGCTACACCTTC.

The V call is TRBV7-9, the J call TRBJ2-3; tentative D call: TRBD2 (6 bases). The CDR3 extends over 15 amino acids. Germline CDR1 is SEHNR and CDR2 is FQNEAQ (reference sequence). V was clipped by 4 bases and J by 4 bases, with 15 bases between them. The CDR3 bases are TGTGCCAGCAGCTCCAGACTAGAAGGCGCAGATACGCAGTATTTT. Protein product: CASSSRLEGADTQYF.

In this sample, this clonotype turned up many times. This chain joins TRBV5-1 and TRBJ1-1; D unresolved. V was pared by 4 bases and J by 0 bases, with 10 bases between. In germline, CDR1 is SGHRS, CDR2 YFSETQ. This CDR3 is built from 14 residues. The CDR3 reads CASSPAGLNTEAFF. CDR3 DNA sequence: TGCGCCAGCAGCCCCGCAGGTTTGAACACTGAAGCTTTCTTT.

The chain recombines TRBV5-1 with TRBJ1-2; TRBD1 matches 8 bases. CDR3 length: 15 residues. Germline V gene data show CDR1 as SGHRS and CDR2 as YFSETQ. V was clipped by 1 base and J by 2 bases; unmatched bases: 4. CDR3 loop: CASSLLQGANYGYTF. The CDR3 bases are TGCGCCAGCAGCTTGCTGCAGGGGGCAAACTATGGCTACACCTTC.

The V call is TRBV12-3 or TRBV12-4, the J call TRBJ1-5, with D possibly matching TRBD1 (5 bases). V gave up 1 base and J gave up 8 bases, with 15 bases separating them. The CDR3 consists of 15 residues. CDR3 DNA sequence: TGTGCCAGCAGTTTAGAACAAGGGGTTACGGAGCCCCAGCATTTT. Translating it yields CASSLEQGVTEPQHF.

This clonotype has only a few counts. This chain joins TRBV4-3 and TRBJ2-7, with TRBD1 matching over 7 bases. The CDR3 runs to 15 residues. Trimming cost V 6 bases and J 1 base; bases outside gene matches: 9. Looked up from germline, CDR1 is LGHNA and CDR2 is YSLEER. The CDR3 DNA follows: TGCGCCAGCAGTTCTGACAGGGCCGAGTCCTACGAGCAGTACTTC. It translates to CASSSDRAESYEQYF.

The chain employs TRBV18 and TRBJ1-4; D not resolved. The V gene's germline CDR1 is KGHSH and CDR2 LQKENI. The CDR3 has 20 residues. V lost 3 bases to trimming and J lost 0 bases, with 23 bases between them. The CDR3 region is CASSPLQLADLAATNEKLFF. The CDR3 DNA reads as TGTGCCAGCTCACCCCTACAATTGGCAGATCTAGCAGCAACTAATGAAAAACTGTTTTTT.

V gene TRBV10-3 combines with J gene TRBJ1-1; D remains ambiguous. Trimming pared 2 bases from V and 4 bases from J, leaving 2 bases between. The CDR3 extends over 11 amino acids. CDR1 ENHRY and CDR2 SYGVKD come from the germline V gene. CDR3 loop: CAISEVTEAFF. CDR3 DNA sequence: TGTGCCATCAGTGAGGTCACTGAAGCTTTCTTT.

This clonotype came up a few times. V and J are TRBV20-1 and TRBJ2-2; D is uncertain. Germline V lookup: CDR1 DFQATT, CDR2 SNEGSKA (reference sequence). The CDR3 length is 13 residues. The V gene lost 1 base and the J gene lost 2 bases, with 5 bases spanning the gap. The CDR3 reads CSARGVNTGELFF. CDR3 DNA: TGCAGTGCTAGAGGTGTTAACACCGGGGAGCTGTTTTTT.

In this sample, this clonotype turned up a few times. This chain joins TRBV27 and TRBJ1-1; D is possibly TRBD1 (5 bases). Germline V gene data show CDR1 as MNHEY and CDR2 as SMNVEV (reference sequence). This CDR3 has 16 amino acids. V was pared by 3 bases and J by 4 bases, with 18 bases between. The CDR3 protein is CASSFTSGRLLTEAFF. The CDR3 DNA follows: TGTGCCAGCAGTTTTACGTCAGGGAGACTCCTCACTGAAGCTTTCTTT.

This clonotype was detected many times. The gene calls are TRBV5-1 and TRBJ1-2; 10 bases line up with TRBD1. J lost 2 bases, V lost 4 bases, and 2 bases had no gene match. Germline CDR1 reads SGHRS; CDR2 reads YFSETQ. The CDR3 has 14 residues. The CDR3 bases are TGCGCCAGCAGCACGGGACAGGGGAACTATGGCTACACCTTC. Its protein product is CASSTGQGNYGYTF.

This clonotype was seen only a few times. The genes are TRBV18 and TRBJ2-5; D may be TRBD2 (5 bases). This CDR3 has 14 amino acids. Germline V gives CDR1 KGHSH, CDR2 LQKENI. Trimming pared 3 bases from V and 4 bases from J, leaving 12 bases between. The CDR3 here is CASSPPGNRETQYF. CDR3 DNA sequence: TGTGCCAGCTCACCCCCCGGGAATCGAGAGACCCAGTACTTC.

Here the CDR3 DNA reads TGTGCCAGCAGCGTAGCTACCGGGAGAGAAAAACTGTTTTTT. It yields the protein CASSVATGREKLFF. The J gene is TRBJ1-4, the V gene TRBV9, with D unresolved. The V end was cut by 0 bases, the J end by 8 bases, with 11 bases between. Germline CDR1 reads SGDLS; CDR2 reads YYNGEE. The CDR3 length is 14 residues.

In this sample, this clonotype turned up many times. The chain uses TRBV7-9 and TRBJ2-7; D may be TRBD2 (6 bases). Trimming shortened V by 5 bases and J by 4 bases, and 12 bases separated the two germline ends. Germline CDR1 SEHNR, CDR2 FQNEAQ (reference sequence). The CDR3 loop spans 13 amino acids. The CDR3 coding sequence is TGTGCCAGCAGCCCAACCGGGGGTTACGAGCAGTACTTC. Its protein product is CASSPTGGYEQYF.

This clonotype was counted a few times. The rearrangement links TRBV7-9 to TRBJ2-1; 7 bases line up with TRBD2. This CDR3 has 16 amino acids. J was trimmed by 6 bases and V by 2 bases; bases with no gene match: 10. Germline-derived CDR1 and CDR2 are SEHNR and FQNEAQ (reference sequence). The CDR3 loop is CASSLLALASSNEQFF. The CDR3, as DNA: TGTGCCAGCAGCTTATTAGCACTAGCGTCTTCCAATGAGCAGTTCTTC.

The chain has TRBV7-9 and TRBJ2-5; TRBD2 matches 9 bases. In germline, CDR1 is SEHNR, CDR2 FQNEAQ (reference sequence). V dropped 7 bases and J dropped 4; count of bases not matched to a gene: 7. The CDR3 spans 14 residues. The CDR3 region is CASKPGLASETQYF. Written as DNA, the CDR3 is TGTGCCAGCAAACCGGGACTAGCATCAGAGACCCAGTACTTC. The entire variable domain, with the rest obtained from reference TRBV7-9 and TRBJ2-5, is as follows: DTGVSQNPRHKITKRGQNVTFRCDPISEHNRLYWYRQTLGQGPEFLTYFQNEAQLEKSRLLSDRFSAERPKGSFSTLEIQRTEQGDSAMYLCASKPGLASETQYFGPGTRLLVL.

This clonotype was detected only a few times. The chain combines TRBV12-3 or TRBV12-4 with TRBJ1-2; tentative D call: TRBD1 (6 bases). This CDR3 spans 15 amino acids. Between the trimmed V and J ends, which lost 6 bases and 4 bases, there was a span of 18 bases. CDR3 sequence reads: CASRGSAGVGYGYTF. The DNA for the CDR3 is TGTGCCAGCAGGGGATCGGCAGGGGTTGGCTATGGCTACACCTTC.

The chain carries TRBV12-3 or TRBV12-4 and TRBJ2-2; 8 bases fit TRBD2. V dropped 7 bases and J dropped 5; count of bases not matched to a gene: 3. This CDR3 region has 13 residues. CDR3 loop: CASITGGTGELFF. In DNA, the CDR3 is TGTGCCAGCATCACGGGGGGGACCGGGGAGCTGTTTTTT.

This rearrangement joins TRBV18 to TRBJ1-5; 7 bases are shared with TRBD1. V dropped 1 base and J dropped 0; count of bases not matched to a gene: 9. The CDR3 has 18 amino acids. Germline CDR1 is KGHSH and CDR2 is LQKENI. The CDR3 DNA sequence: TGTGCCAGCTCACCACGAGCCCGGGACAGTCTTAGCAATCAGCCCCAGCATTTT. It specifies CASSPRARDSLSNQPQHF.

This chain joins TRBV7-2 and TRBJ2-5; tentatively, D is TRBD1 (6 bases). Germline values: CDR1 SGHTA, CDR2 FQGNSA. V was shortened by 3 bases and J by 5 bases, with 16 bases between the two germline ends. The length of the CDR3 is 15 residues. The chain's CDR3 is CASSFNAGVGETQYF. The CDR3, as DNA: TGTGCCAGCAGCTTCAATGCAGGGGTGGGCGAGACCCAGTACTTC.